The 24 T cell receptor beta chains below come from one sample, sequenced in a study of T cell repertoires and Cas9 in healthy adults. Sequenced by immunoSEQ multiplex PCR; TCRdb stores in-frame clones only, minus some. The sample records more than 12,000 clones, about nine tenths being singletons. Sample: Tregs (CD4+, CD25+, CD127-, CD137-, CD154-) from PBMCs; culture status not recorded. The receptors derive from a human donor in good health.

This chain uses TRBV6-5 with TRBJ1-2, with 7 nucleotides matching TRBD1. The CDR3 totals 13 residues. V shed 5 bases, J shed 4 bases, and the junction held 4 bases outside the gene matches. Germline V gives CDR1 MNHEY, CDR2 SVGAGI. CDR3 DNA: TGTGCCAGCAGTCAACAGGGGTCCTATGGCTACACCTTC. Protein sequence: CASSQQGSYGYTF.

The gene calls are TRBV10-3 and TRBJ2-1; 7 nucleotides agree with TRBD2. J gave up 7 bases and V 3 bases, and 9 bases lay outside the gene matches. The CDR3 runs 15 residues. The germline CDR1 and CDR2 sequences are ENHRY and SYGVKD. CDR3 sequence reads: CAISDWGGGRNEQFF. In nucleotides, the CDR3 is TGTGCCATCAGTGATTGGGGCGGGGGTAGAAATGAGCAGTTCTTC.

V usage is TRBV27 and J usage is TRBJ1-4, with D uncertain. V was clipped by 4 bases and J by 7 bases, with 34 bases between them. The germline gives CDR1 MNHEY, CDR2 SMNVEV (reference sequence). The CDR3 length is 21 residues. In DNA, the CDR3 is TGTGCCAGCAGTTCAGCGTTCGGCCATCGCGGGCGAGCAGGACGGTCTGAAAAACTGTTTTTT. Its protein is CASSSAFGHRGRAGRSEKLFF.

The chain employs TRBV7-9 and TRBJ1-2, with TRBD1 matching 8 bases. J lost 8 bases, V lost 5 bases, and 13 bases had no gene match. The CDR3 covers 15 residues. Germline V gene sequence: CDR1 SEHNR, CDR2 FQNEAQ (reference sequence). CDR3 sequence reads: CASSPGGQGARGYTF. In DNA, the CDR3 is TGTGCCAGCAGCCCCGGCGGCCAGGGGGCCCGGGGCTACACCTTC.

V and J are TRBV20-1 and TRBJ1-5; no definite D call. Trimming cost V 6 bases and J 7 bases, with 7 bases left between them. The germline CDR1 and CDR2 sequences are DFQATT and SNEGSKA (reference sequence). The CDR3 sequence is 10 residues long. The CDR3 reads CSAPVQPQHF. CDR3 coding DNA: TGCAGTGCCCCAGTCCAGCCCCAGCATTTT.

V and J are TRBV5-4 and TRBJ1-1; D call uncertain. The CDR3 has 11 amino acids. V lost 0 bases, J lost 7 bases, and 4 bases lay in between. The V gene's germline CDR1 is SGHNT and CDR2 YYREEE (reference sequence). The CDR3 loop reads CASSLDSEAFF. CDR3 nucleotide sequence: TGTGCCAGCAGCTTGGACAGTGAAGCTTTCTTT.

The CDR3 region has the DNA TGTGCCAGCAGCTTATACAGGGGAATCGTCGAGACCCAGTACTTC. Its protein is CASSLYRGIVETQYF. This chain connects TRBV7-8 to TRBJ2-5; 7 bases line up with TRBD1. With V trimmed by 2 bases and J by 5 bases, 8 bases remained unmatched. The CDR3 spans 15 residues. CDR1 is SGHVS, CDR2 FQNEAQ, per germline.

The chain carries TRBV19 and TRBJ1-2; TRBD1 agrees at 7 bases. CDR3 length equals 14 residues. Germline V gene sequence: CDR1 LNHDA, CDR2 SQIVND (reference sequence). V shed 5 bases and J 4 bases; nucleotides not matched to a gene: 7. The DNA for the CDR3 is TGTGCCAGTAGTTCCGGGACAGAACTCTATGGCTACACCTTC. It yields the protein CASSSGTELYGYTF.

J is TRBJ1-1 and V is TRBV5-1; the D is unclear. The CDR3 runs 14 residues. V dropped 2 bases and J dropped 5 bases, with 13 bases sitting between them. Germline-derived CDR1 and CDR2 are SGHRS and YFSETQ. The CDR3 DNA reads as TGCGCCAGCAGCTTAACTGCGGACCTAACTGAAGCTTTCTTT. Its protein is CASSLTADLTEAFF.

This chain joins TRBV6-6 and TRBJ1-2; D possibly corresponds to TRBD1 (5 bases). The CDR3 sequence is 12 residues long. Germline loops: CDR1 MNHNY, CDR2 SVGAGI (reference sequence). V was shortened by 8 bases and J by 2 bases, with 9 bases between the two germline ends. CDR3 protein: CASGDGNYGYTF. Here the CDR3 DNA reads TGTGCCAGCGGGGACGGAAACTATGGCTACACCTTC.

The chain carries TRBV27 and TRBJ2-4; 10 positions match TRBD1. CDR1 MNHEY and CDR2 SMNVEV come from the germline V gene (reference sequence). V was pared by 2 bases and J by 6 bases, with 4 bases of the junction left unmatched. This CDR3 is built from 15 residues. As DNA, the CDR3 is TGTGCCAGCAGTTTAGGACAGGGGGTCGGAAACATTCAGTACTTC. Translating it yields CASSLGQGVGNIQYF.

This sequence joins TRBV4-1 and TRBJ2-5; TRBD1 or TRBD2 may be the D gene (5 bases each). The CDR3 covers 19 residues. V shed 3 bases and J shed 2 bases, with 25 bases lying between them. Germline CDR1 MGHRA, CDR2 YSYEKL. CDR3 amino acids: CASSQGTFGTAILQETQYF. DNA of the CDR3: TGCGCCAGCAGCCAGGGTACCTTCGGGACCGCGATTCTACAAGAGACCCAGTACTTC.

The chain uses TRBV10-2 and TRBJ1-2; D not certain. With 10 bases removed from V and 4 bases from J, the gap between germline ends came to 16 bases. This CDR3 spans 13 amino acids. Germline CDR1 WSHSY, CDR2 SAAADI. DNA of the CDR3: TGCGCCACTACTTTTGGGTTCGCCTATGGCTACACCTTC. It codes for CATTFGFAYGYTF.

The table lists this clone with a count of one. The chain joins TRBV7-9 to TRBJ2-5; the D gene could be TRBD1 or TRBD2 (5 bases each). Germline CDR1 SEHNR, CDR2 FQNEAQ (reference sequence). CDR3 length: 15 amino acids. Trimming left V 5 bases short and J 4 bases short, with 17 bases between. The CDR3 nucleotides are TGTGCCAGCAGCCCAGATCAACCTGGGGGAGAGACCCAGTACTTC. This gives the protein CASSPDQPGGETQYF.

The V call is TRBV6-6, the J call TRBJ2-2, with D hard to call. V was clipped by 0 bases and J by 4 bases, with 9 bases between them. CDR1 is MNHNY and CDR2 is SVGAGI in the germline V gene (reference sequence). The CDR3 has 15 residues. CDR3 DNA sequence: TGTGCCAGCAGTTACTCGGATGGGCGCACCGGGGAGCTGTTTTTT. This codes for CASSYSDGRTGELFF.

The chain recombines TRBV30 with TRBJ2-2; D not resolved. The CDR3 runs to 16 residues. V lost 2 bases, J lost 4 bases, and 17 bases lay in between. CDR1 is GTSNPN, CDR2 SVGIG, per germline (reference sequence). The CDR3 region is CAWSPIGVEGTGELFF. DNA of the CDR3: TGTGCCTGGAGTCCGATTGGGGTGGAAGGCACCGGGGAGCTGTTTTTT.

This clone was detected only a few times. The chain employs TRBV7-2 and TRBJ1-2; D is possibly TRBD1 (6 bases). V lost 0 bases, J lost 7 bases, and 21 bases lay in between. Germline V gene sequence: CDR1 SGHTA, CDR2 FQGNSA. This CDR3 has 17 residues. The CDR3 nucleotides read TGTGCCAGCAGCTTAGCGGGCCCCTCAGGGGAAAGGTCTGGCTACACCTTC. This translates into CASSLAGPSGERSGYTF.

The gene calls are TRBV7-8 and TRBJ2-5, with D uncertain. CDR3 length: 17 amino acids. Germline CDR1 and CDR2: SGHVS and FQNEAQ. Trimming removed 7 bases from V and 1 base from J, with 22 bases in between. The CDR3 spells CASIPPAVADPQETQYF. The CDR3 DNA sequence: TGTGCCAGCATCCCACCCGCCGTGGCGGATCCCCAAGAGACCCAGTACTTC. Together with reference TRBV7-8 and TRBJ2-5, the CDR3 gives the full variable domain: GAGVSQSPRYKVAKRGQDVALRCDPISGHVSLFWYQQALGQGPEFLTYFQNEAQLDKSGLPSDRFFAERPEGSVSTLKIQRTQQEDSAVYLCASIPPAVADPQETQYFGPGTRLLVL.

V gene TRBV7-9 combines with J gene TRBJ2-1; D uncertain. Trimming cost V 2 bases and J 9 bases, with 11 bases left between them. CDR1 and CDR2 (germline): SEHNR, FQNEAQ (reference sequence). The CDR3 has 13 residues. The CDR3 loop is CASSLNDASEQFF. CDR3 coding DNA: TGTGCCAGCAGCTTAAACGACGCGAGTGAGCAGTTCTTC.

This chain links TRBV5-5 with TRBJ2-3; D is undetermined. The V end was cut by 2 bases, the J end by 4 bases, with 5 bases between. In germline, CDR1 is SGHKS, CDR2 YYEKEE (reference sequence). The CDR3 has 12 residues. CDR3 sequence (DNA): TGTGCCAGCAGCTTTGAAGCAGATACGCAGTATTTT. Amino acid sequence: CASSFEADTQYF. Full variable domain (rest looked up from reference TRBV5-5 and TRBJ2-3): DAGVTQSPTHLIKTRGQQVTLRCSPISGHKSVSWYQQVLGQGPQFIFQYYEKEERGRGNFPDRFSARQFPNYSSELNVNALLLGDSALYLCASSFEADTQYFGPGTRLTVL.

V usage is TRBV6-1 and J usage is TRBJ2-3; the D is unclear. CDR1 and CDR2 from the germline V gene are MNHNS and SASEGT. The CDR3 has 15 amino acids. Trimming pared 6 bases from V and 2 bases from J, leaving 15 bases between. The CDR3 protein is CASRRLSQATDTQYF. The CDR3, as DNA: TGTGCCAGCAGGAGACTCTCCCAAGCCACAGATACGCAGTATTTT.

The chain carries TRBV7-8 and TRBJ1-5; TRBD1 matches 8 bases. Trimming removed 4 bases from V and 0 bases from J; junction bases left unmatched: 11. Germline V gene lookup returns CDR1 SGHVS and CDR2 FQNEAQ. The CDR3 contains 18 residues. As DNA, the CDR3 is TGTGCCAGCAGCTCCTGGACAGGGTCACTTAATAGCAATCAGCCCCAGCATTTT. It codes for CASSSWTGSLNSNQPQHF.

This rearrangement joins TRBV30 to TRBJ1-6; D is possibly TRBD1 (5 bases). This CDR3 is built from 18 residues. V gave up 5 bases and J gave up 0 bases, with 20 bases separating them. CDR1 and CDR2 from the germline V gene are GTSNPN and SVGIG (reference sequence). The CDR3 DNA follows: TGTGCCTGGCATAGACAGTGGTCGGGGGACTCCTATAATTCACCCCTCCACTTT. As protein: CAWHRQWSGDSYNSPLHF.

V usage is TRBV15 and J usage is TRBJ2-5, with D possibly TRBD2 on 6 matching bases. The J call is in doubt because the DNA end fits TRBJ2-7 better. CDR3 size: 16 residues. Germline V gives CDR1 LNHNV, CDR2 YYDKDF (reference sequence). For the CDR3, the DNA is TGTGCCACCAGCAGAGTGATGGTAGGCGGGGTCTACGAGCAGTACTTC. Its translation: CATSRVMVGGVYEQYF.